A single sample gave rise to the 2 T cell receptor beta chains below, sequenced in a study of CD8 T cells in Susac syndrome (dated by TCRdb to the late 2010s). Libraries were constructed by the immunoSEQ multiplex PCR assay. RNA was extracted with the RNeasy kit and about 0.5 to 1 ug was reverse transcribed using random hexamers. TCRdb passed the public sequencing reads through fastp at Q25 and MiXCR, retaining productive beta sequences. Entries are consolidated by CDR3 protein sequence, retaining the most common genes and DNA. This sample gives under 200,000 distinct CDR3 sequences in total; approximately 96% of them show up just once. Jointly, the top ten make up 0.098% of the sample. Sequenced: CD4+ T cells from PBMCs. The source of these receptors is a human donor with Susac syndrome.

The chain is built from TRBV7-3 and TRBJ2-3; tentatively, D is TRBD1 (6 bases). In germline, CDR1 is SGHTA, CDR2 FQGTGA. There are 14 residues in the CDR3. V was pared by 4 bases and J by 2 bases, with 10 bases between. The CDR3 DNA follows: TGTGCCAGCAGCTCAGGACAGACCACAGATACGCAGTATTTT. Its translation: CASSSGQTTDTQYF.

This chain joins TRBV5-5 and TRBJ2-2; D unclear. The CDR3 totals 14 residues. Germline V gene sequence: CDR1 SGHKS, CDR2 YYEKEE (reference sequence). V lost 0 bases and J 6 bases, leaving 9 bases between the germline ends. CDR3 protein: CASSLELSAGELFF. For the CDR3, the DNA is TGTGCCAGCAGCTTGGAGTTAAGCGCCGGGGAGCTGTTTTTT.